This TCR beta chain is drawn from a study of read filtering for tumor transcriptome and immune sequencing. This CDR3 is built from 13 residues. V was trimmed by 0 bases and J by 9 bases, leaving 12 bases between them. Per germline, CDR1 DFQATT and CDR2 SNEGSKA (reference sequence). From roughly 390 ng of RNA, a library with molecular barcoded alpha/delta and beta/gamma adaptors was made. TCRdb analysed the reads with MiXCR anew, one entry per CDR3 protein. This sample has about 130,000 distinct CDR3 sequences, with approximately 13% found just once. With regard to this clonotype: This may be a read error: a much more frequent sequence differs by one nucleotide.

The rearrangement uses TRBV20-1 and TRBJ2-1; D is undetermined. Sequenced sample: a population of CD138-negative cells sorted from bone marrow. The sequence was obtained from a donor at least 40 years old with multiple myeloma. In DNA form, the CDR3 reads TGCAGTGCTAGAGAAACCCCGGCCCCTGAGCAGTTCTTC. It yields the protein CSARETPAPEQFF.